These 8 T cell receptor beta chains share one sample of origin, sequenced in a study of T cells after yellow fever vaccination. TCRdb reanalysed the 5' RACE reads using MiXCR and keeps one entry per CDR3 protein. The sample comprises a few hundred thousand distinct CDR3 sequences, 17% of which are singletons, and roughly 17% rests with the top ten. Sequenced here: PBMCs, sampled 4 to 6 days after the first yellow fever vaccination. The receptor set was obtained from a young man who received the YFV17D yellow fever vaccine.

The gene calls are TRBV4-3 and TRBJ1-5; perhaps TRBD1 as D (5 bases). Germline V gene sequence: CDR1 LGHNA, CDR2 YSLEER. The CDR3 consists of 15 residues. Trimming removed 0 bases at V and 6 bases at J, with 12 bases between. The CDR3: CASSQDSQGFQPQHF. The CDR3 DNA is TGCGCCAGCAGCCAAGACTCCCAGGGATTTCAGCCCCAGCATTTT.

The J gene is TRBJ1-1, the V gene TRBV5-4; D perhaps matches TRBD1 (5 bases). Germline values: CDR1 SGHNT, CDR2 YYREEE (reference sequence). The CDR3 totals 14 residues. Trimming stripped 1 base from V and 3 bases from J, with 10 bases between. The CDR3 is CASSLPGRYTEAFF. The CDR3 coding sequence is TGTGCCAGCAGCTTGCCAGGGCGGTACACTGAAGCTTTCTTT.

The V gene is TRBV20-1, the J gene TRBJ1-1; no clear D. Germline CDR1 is DFQATT and CDR2 is SNEGSKA (reference sequence). The CDR3 runs to 12 residues. V was cut by 3 bases and J by 0 bases, with 5 bases left in between. The CDR3 here is CSASLVNTEAFF. In DNA form, the CDR3 reads TGCAGTGCTAGCTTAGTGAACACTGAAGCTTTCTTT.

The CDR3 nucleotides are TGTGCCAGCAGCGTGAGGGGGGGTCCTAGCCAAGCAGATACGCAGTATTTT. Translating it yields CASSVRGGPSQADTQYF. The rearrangement links TRBV9 to TRBJ2-3, with a possible D match to TRBD2 (7 bases). The length of the CDR3 is 17 residues. Trimming stripped 2 bases from V and 4 bases from J, with 20 bases between. From germline, CDR1 is SGDLS and CDR2 YYNGEE.

V and J are TRBV12-3 or TRBV12-4 and TRBJ1-1; perhaps TRBD1 as D (5 bases). Trimming took off 6 bases at V and 6 bases at J, with 14 bases between the two ends. The CDR3 totals 13 residues. The CDR3 is CASRRGTQAEAFF. The DNA of the CDR3 is TGTGCCAGCAGGCGGGGGACGCAGGCTGAAGCTTTCTTT.

This clonotype was seen more than once but under ten times. The rearrangement links TRBV5-1 to TRBJ2-1; D possibly corresponds to TRBD2 (6 bases). Looked up from germline, CDR1 is SGHRS and CDR2 is YFSETQ. The V and J ends lost 5 bases and 8 bases respectively, with 20 bases between them. This CDR3 spans 15 amino acids. The CDR3 spells CASRRLDGGGDEQFF. CDR3 DNA: TGCGCCAGCAGGCGTTTAGACGGGGGAGGCGATGAGCAGTTCTTC.

V usage is TRBV20-1 and J usage is TRBJ2-1; 12 bases fit TRBD1. The CDR3 runs to 14 residues. Germline V gene data show CDR1 as DFQATT and CDR2 as SNEGSKA (reference sequence). CDR3 bases: TGCAGCTGCATTACGGGACAGGGGGCCTTTGAGCAGTTCTTC. This encodes CSCITGQGAFEQFF.

The V call is TRBV20-1, the J call TRBJ2-3, with 8 bases fitting TRBD2. V shed 5 bases, J shed 6 bases, and the junction held 13 bases outside the gene matches. CDR3 size: 15 residues. The germline V gene encodes CDR1 DFQATT and CDR2 SNEGSKA (reference sequence). The CDR3 DNA reads as TGCAGTGCTCCCTATCGGGGGGGGGATTTGGATACGCAGTATTTT. Translating gives CSAPYRGGDLDTQYF.